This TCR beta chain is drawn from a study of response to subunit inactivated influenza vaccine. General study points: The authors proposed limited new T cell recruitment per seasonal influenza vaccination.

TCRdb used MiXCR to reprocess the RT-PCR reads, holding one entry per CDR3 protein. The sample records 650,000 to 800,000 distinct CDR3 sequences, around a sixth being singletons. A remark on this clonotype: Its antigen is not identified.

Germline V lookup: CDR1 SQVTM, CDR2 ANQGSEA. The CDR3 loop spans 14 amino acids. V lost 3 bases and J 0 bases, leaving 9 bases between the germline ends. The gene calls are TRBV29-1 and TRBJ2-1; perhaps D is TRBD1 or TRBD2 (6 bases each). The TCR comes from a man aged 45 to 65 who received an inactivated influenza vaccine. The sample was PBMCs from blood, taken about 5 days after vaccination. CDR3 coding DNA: TGCAGCGTTGAGGGGGGCCGCTCCTACAATGAGCAGTTCTTC. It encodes CSVEGGRSYNEQFF.